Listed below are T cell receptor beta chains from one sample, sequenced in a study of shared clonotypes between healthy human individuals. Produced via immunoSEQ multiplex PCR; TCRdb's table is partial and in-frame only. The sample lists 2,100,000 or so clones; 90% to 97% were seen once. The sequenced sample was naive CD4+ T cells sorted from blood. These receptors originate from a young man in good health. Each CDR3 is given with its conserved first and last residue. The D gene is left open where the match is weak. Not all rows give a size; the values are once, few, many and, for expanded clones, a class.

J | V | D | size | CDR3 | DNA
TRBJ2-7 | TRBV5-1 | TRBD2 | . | CASSSRGTSGSYEQYF | TGCGCCAGCAGCTCACGCGGGACTAGCGGGAGTTACGAGCAGTACTTC
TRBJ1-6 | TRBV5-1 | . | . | CASSLGQADNSPLHF | TGCGCCAGCAGCTTGGGGCAAGCCGATAATTCACCCCTCCACTTT
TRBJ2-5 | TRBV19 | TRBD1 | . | CASSLRPGTELDTQYF | TGTGCCAGTAGCCTACGCCCCGGGACAGAACTAGACACCCAGTACTTC
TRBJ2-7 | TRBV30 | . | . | CAWSVGGLTYEQYF | TGTGCCTGGAGTGTAGGCGGGCTTACCTACGAGCAGTACTTC
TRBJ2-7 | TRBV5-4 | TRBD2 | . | CASSLGEGLSYEQYF | TGTGCCAGCAGCTTGGGGGAGGGCCTTTCCTACGAGCAGTACTTC
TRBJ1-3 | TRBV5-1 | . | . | CASSLGSSSGNTIYF | TGCGCCAGCAGCTTGGGCAGCAGCTCTGGAAACACCATATATTTT
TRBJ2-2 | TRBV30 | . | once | CAWSLRRTGELFF | TGTGCCTGGTCACTAAGGCGGACCGGGGAGCTGTTTTTT
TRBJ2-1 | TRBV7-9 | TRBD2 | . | CASSGPSGRALKWYNEQFF | TGTGCCAGCAGCGGCCCTAGCGGGAGGGCCCTTAAGTGGTACAATGAGCAGTTCTTC
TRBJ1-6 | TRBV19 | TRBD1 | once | CASSGGGISPLHF | TGTGCCAGTAGTGGAGGGGGCATATCACCCCTCCACTTT
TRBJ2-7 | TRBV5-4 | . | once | CASSLGGLSGYEQYF | TGTGCCAGCAGCTTGGGGGGGCTATCGGGCTACGAGCAGTACTTC
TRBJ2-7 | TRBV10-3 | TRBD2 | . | CAISEWASGSYEQYF | TGTGCCATCAGTGAATGGGCTAGCGGGTCCTACGAGCAGTACTTC
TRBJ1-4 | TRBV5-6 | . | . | CASSLEGSSEKLFF | TGTGCCAGCAGCTTGGAGGGATCGAGTGAAAAACTGTTTTTT
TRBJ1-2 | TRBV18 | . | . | CASSPENYGYTF | TGTGCCAGCTCACCGGAGAACTATGGCTACACCTTC
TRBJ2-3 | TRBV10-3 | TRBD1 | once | CAISDLPAGQGNTDTQYF | TGTGCCATCAGTGACCTCCCGGCTGGACAGGGGAACACAGATACGCAGTATTTT
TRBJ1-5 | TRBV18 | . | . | CASSPPSNQPQHF | TGTGCCAGCTCACCACCGAGCAATCAGCCCCAGCATTTT
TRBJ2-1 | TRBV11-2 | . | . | CASSLGLSSYNEQFF | TGTGCCAGCAGCTTAGGACTGAGCTCCTACAATGAGCAGTTCTTC
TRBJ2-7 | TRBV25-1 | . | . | CASSQTYEQYF | TGTGCCAGCAGTCAAACCTACGAGCAGTACTTC